These T cell receptor beta chains were read from a single sample in a study of shared clonotypes between healthy human individuals. Using immunoSEQ multiplex PCR, the repertoire was profiled, and TCRdb retains in-frame clones only, with some absent. The sample yields approximately 1,000,000 clones, 70% to 80% seen once. The specimen was memory CD4+ T cells from PBMCs. Source of these receptors: a young man in good health. Some clones in this sample may be carry-over from other donors' samples. Both conserved end residues are part of each CDR3. D genes are given only for firm matches. The listing skips clone size in some rows; elsewhere it reads once, few, many or a size class.

cdr3_nt | cdr3_aa | j_call | clone_size | v_call | d_call
TGTGCCTGGAGTGTACGGGCCGGGAAGAACTATGGCTACACCTTC | CAWSVRAGKNYGYTF | TRBJ1-2 | . | TRBV30 | .
TGTGCCAGCAGCTTCATTTCCTACGAGCAGTACTTC | CASSFISYEQYF | TRBJ2-7 | . | TRBV7-2 | .
TGTGCCAGCAGCTGGGGGACATCGCCGGCTGGCTACACCTTC | CASSWGTSPAGYTF | TRBJ1-2 | . | TRBV5-4 | .
TGCAGTGCTATAATCTGGGAGACCCAGTACTTC | CSAIIWETQYF | TRBJ2-5 | . | TRBV20-1 | .
TGTGCCAGCACTAAGACCCAGTACTTC | CASTKTQYF | TRBJ2-5 | . | TRBV27 | .
TGTGCCACCAATAAACGGCAGTCCACAGATACGCAGTATTTT | CATNKRQSTDTQYF | TRBJ2-3 | . | TRBV19 | .
TGCGCCAGCAGCGATCCCGGACAGAGCTCCTACGAGCAGTACTTC | CASSDPGQSSYEQYF | TRBJ2-7 | . | TRBV5-1 | .
TGTGCCAGCAGTGATGGGAGCGGGGGTTTCTACGAGCAGTACTTC | CASSDGSGGFYEQYF | TRBJ2-7 | . | TRBV2 | TRBD2
TGTGCCAGCAGCTTAACAGGACCGAACACTGAAGCTTTCTTT | CASSLTGPNTEAFF | TRBJ1-1 | . | TRBV7-3 | .
TGCGCCAGCAGCACGAATACAGGGGGCAATCAGCCCCAGCATTTT | CASSTNTGGNQPQHF | TRBJ1-5 | . | TRBV5-1 | TRBD1
TGTGCCAGCAGGGAGACCGGGATCCCTCTAGGCTACACCTTC | CASRETGIPLGYTF | TRBJ1-2 | . | TRBV6-1 | .
TGCAGCGCCCTGACCGGCATGAACACTGAAGCTTTCTTT | CSALTGMNTEAFF | TRBJ1-1 | few | TRBV29-1 | .
TGTGCCAGCAGTTTGGGGGGGAAGACTAATGAAAAACTGTTTTTT | CASSLGGKTNEKLFF | TRBJ1-4 | . | TRBV28 | .
TGTGCCAGCAGCTTATCTGGCGGGAGCAGAGCCGGGGAGCTGTTTTTT | CASSLSGGSRAGELFF | TRBJ2-2 | once | TRBV7-2 | TRBD2
TGTGCCAGCAGTGACCGGGACAGGGTGTGGACAGATACGCAGTATTTT | CASSDRDRVWTDTQYF | TRBJ2-3 | . | TRBV28 | TRBD1
TGTGCCAGCAGTGGCGGTCCATTGGAAGCTTTCTTT | CASSGGPLEAFF | TRBJ1-1 | . | TRBV28 | .
TGTGCCAGCAGCCCACAGGTCCTCTCTGGAAACACCATATATTTT | CASSPQVLSGNTIYF | TRBJ1-3 | . | TRBV14 | .
TGTGCCAGCAGCTTATTAGGGGCAAATGCCAATGGTGAAGCTTTCTTT | CASSLLGANANGEAFF | TRBJ1-1 | . | TRBV7-2 | .
TGTGCCAGCTCGGCAGAGGGGGACTCCTACAATGAGCAGTTCTTC | CASSAEGDSYNEQFF | TRBJ2-1 | . | TRBV18 | .
TGTGCCAGCAGTCTGGACAGGGAAAACATTCAGTACTTC | CASSLDRENIQYF | TRBJ2-4 | . | TRBV7-3 | TRBD1
TGTGCCATCAGTGAGCGGGCGGGAGCCTCCTACGAGCAGTACTTC | CAISERAGASYEQYF | TRBJ2-7 | few | TRBV10-3 | TRBD2
TGTGCCAGCAGCCCAGTTCGTGCAACTAATGAAAAACTGTTTTTT | CASSPVRATNEKLFF | TRBJ1-4 | . | TRBV7-9 | .
TGCGCCAGCAGCTTAGGGACTAGCACAGATACGCAGTATTTT | CASSLGTSTDTQYF | TRBJ2-3 | . | TRBV5-1 | .
TGTGCCAGCAGCACGACCCGGGACAGAAACTACAATGAGCAGTTCTTC | CASSTTRDRNYNEQFF | TRBJ2-1 | . | TRBV6-6 | TRBD1
TGTGCCTGGAGGAAAGTGACTAGAAGCGTTTTGGCTGAGCAGTTCTTC | CAWRKVTRSVLAEQFF | TRBJ2-1 | . | TRBV30 | .
TGTGCCAGCTCACCACCCGGGACTAGCGTTTACAATGAGCAGTTCTTC | CASSPPGTSVYNEQFF | TRBJ2-1 | . | TRBV18 | TRBD2
TGTGCCAGCAGCTTAGGGGTAGCGGGAGTGTATGAGCAGTTCTTC | CASSLGVAGVYEQFF | TRBJ2-1 | . | TRBV7-6 | TRBD2
TGTGCCAGCAGTGACGGGACAGTCTTCTATGGCTACACCTTC | CASSDGTVFYGYTF | TRBJ1-2 | . | TRBV2 | TRBD1
TGTGCCAGCAGCTACCTAGCGGGAGGAAGAACAGATACGCAGTATTTT | CASSYLAGGRTDTQYF | TRBJ2-3 | . | TRBV7-2 | TRBD2
TGTGCCAGCAATGCACTAGCGGGCCATACTTCCTACGAGCAGTACTTC | CASNALAGHTSYEQYF | TRBJ2-7 | . | TRBV28 | TRBD2
TGTGCCAGCAAGGGGCAAGGGGGGTCAGACCAAGAGACCCAGTACTTC | CASKGQGGSDQETQYF | TRBJ2-5 | . | TRBV28 | .
TGTGCTAGTGGTTTGCAGGGGGGCTACGAGCAGTACTTC | CASGLQGGYEQYF | TRBJ2-7 | . | TRBV12-5 | .
TGTGCCAGCAGTCGACAGGGCAACTATGGCTACACCTTC | CASSRQGNYGYTF | TRBJ1-2 | . | TRBV28 | TRBD1
TGTGCCAGCAGTGAGACGACAGTCCCGAGAGCTTTCTTT | CASSETTVPRAFF | TRBJ1-1 | once | TRBV28 | .
TGCGCCAGCAGCCTAAGGGACTCGGCTGAAGCTTTCTTT | CASSLRDSAEAFF | TRBJ1-1 | . | TRBV4-1 | .
TGTGCCTGGACGATTTCCCGGAACACTGAAGCTTTCTTT | CAWTISRNTEAFF | TRBJ1-1 | . | TRBV30 | .
TGCGCCAGCAGCCAACAGGCCTTCTCTGGAAACACCATATATTTT | CASSQQAFSGNTIYF | TRBJ1-3 | . | TRBV4-1 | .
TGCGCCAGCAATAACGGGACGCTCGAGGGGCTAATCTATGGCTACACCTTC | CASNNGTLEGLIYGYTF | TRBJ1-2 | . | TRBV5-1 | .
TGTGCAAGTCGCTTAGCTTTGACAGGGTACACCGGGGAGCTGTTTTTT | CASRLALTGYTGELFF | TRBJ2-2 | few | TRBV12-2 | .
TGTGCCAGCAGCTTGGGACAGGTCTCGTCCGAGACCCAGTACTTC | CASSLGQVSSETQYF | TRBJ2-5 | once | TRBV9 | TRBD1
TGTGCCAGTCAGGGACTAGCGAGGGGGACAGATACGCAGTATTTT | CASQGLARGTDTQYF | TRBJ2-3 | few | TRBV5-6 | TRBD2
TGTGCCAGCAGCTTTAAGACTAGCGGGAGGAATGAGCAGTTCTTC | CASSFKTSGRNEQFF | TRBJ2-1 | . | TRBV5-4 | TRBD2
TGTGCTAGTGGTTTGCCCTGGACAGGGGGGGGAGAGACCCAGTACTTC | CASGLPWTGGGETQYF | TRBJ2-5 | . | TRBV12-5 | TRBD1
TGCGCCAGCAGACGTACTAGCGTGGTGGATACGCAGTATTTT | CASRRTSVVDTQYF | TRBJ2-3 | . | TRBV5-1 | TRBD2
TGTGCCAGCAGCGTAGCTCAACTAGCGAACTCCTACAATGAGCAGTTCTTC | CASSVAQLANSYNEQFF | TRBJ2-1 | . | TRBV9 | TRBD2
TGTGCCAGCAGCCGACTTGGGGGCCGAAGTACAGATACGCAGTATTTT | CASSRLGGRSTDTQYF | TRBJ2-3 | . | TRBV7-9 | .
TGTGCCAGTAGTATACCGGGCGGCACGAACACCGGGGAGCTGTTTTTT | CASSIPGGTNTGELFF | TRBJ2-2 | . | TRBV19 | .
TGTGCCAGCAGGAGTAACCCATACAACACCGGGGAGCTGTTTTTT | CASRSNPYNTGELFF | TRBJ2-2 | . | TRBV6-5 | .
TGTGCCAGCTCACCACGACAGGGGGCCTACAATGAGCAGTTCTTC | CASSPRQGAYNEQFF | TRBJ2-1 | many | TRBV18 | TRBD1
TGTGCCAGCAGCCCCTTTTTGGACCGAGGCTATGGCTACACCTTC | CASSPFLDRGYGYTF | TRBJ1-2 | . | TRBV5-8 | .
TGCGCCAGCAGCCCGGACGGCCAGGGGATTTCTGGAAACACCATATATTTT | CASSPDGQGISGNTIYF | TRBJ1-3 | . | TRBV5-1 | .